Listed below are T cell receptor beta chains from one sample, sequenced in a study of Graves' ophthalmopathy and Graves' hyperthyroidism. TCRdb called the multiplex PCR reads again in MiXCR, with one record for every CDR3 protein. Here the sample spans some 1.1 million distinct CDR3 sequences, less than 45% being singletons. The sequencing sample was made of peripheral blood or thyroid tissue (not recorded which). These receptors were taken from an adult man with Graves' hyperthyroidism. CDR3s include the opening cysteine and the closing phenylalanine or tryptophan. A D gene is named only where the DNA matches it firmly. Part of the rows lack a size; the others show once, few, many or a class for expanded clones.

size: .; length: 14; D: TRBD1; V: TRBV10-3; J: TRBJ1-6; DNA: TGTGCCATCAGGGGGACAGTTTCTCGATCACCCCTCCACTTT; CDR3: CAIRGTVSRSPLHF
size: .; length: 13; D: .; V: TRBV10-3; J: TRBJ1-4; DNA: TGTGCCAGCGGAGAAGGGGTGGGAGAAAAACTGTTTTTT; CDR3: CASGEGVGEKLFF
size: many; length: 14; D: .; V: TRBV25-1; J: TRBJ2-5; DNA: TGTGCCAGCAGTGACAGGCTGGGGTTGGAGACCCAGTACTTC; CDR3: CASSDRLGLETQYF
size: few; length: 14; D: TRBD1; V: TRBV10-3; J: TRBJ1-1; DNA: TGTGCCATCAGTATACAGGGGTCGAACACTGAAGCTTTCTTT; CDR3: CAISIQGSNTEAFF
size: .; length: 20; D: TRBD2; V: TRBV12-3/TRBV12-4; J: TRBJ2-5; DNA: TGTGCCAGCAGTTTAGCCCGGACCCTTTTGACTAGCGGGGGGGCGGAGACCCAGTACTTC; CDR3: CASSLARTLLTSGGAETQYF
size: few; length: 12; D: .; V: TRBV28; J: TRBJ1-5; DNA: TGTGCCAGCTTTACTGTAGCGAAGCCCCAGCATTTT; CDR3: CASFTVAKPQHF
size: .; length: 15; D: .; V: TRBV7-9; J: TRBJ2-5; DNA: TGTGCCAGCAGCTTGGTCCGACGTGGGGGTGAGACCCAGTACTTC; CDR3: CASSLVRRGGETQYF
size: many; length: 13; D: TRBD1; V: TRBV11-2; J: TRBJ2-7; DNA: TGTGCCAGCACCCAGGGGGAATCCTACGAGCAGTACTTC; CDR3: CASTQGESYEQYF
size: many; length: 15; D: TRBD1; V: TRBV2; J: TRBJ1-5; DNA: TGTGCCAGCAGTGAAGGACAGGGCAGGCATCAGCCCCAGCATTTT; CDR3: CASSEGQGRHQPQHF
size: many; length: 13; D: TRBD1; V: TRBV5-1; J: TRBJ1-2; DNA: TGCGCCAGCAGCTTGGGGTCCGGGACAGTCAACACCTTC; CDR3: CASSLGSGTVNTF
size: many; length: 14; D: .; V: TRBV11-2; J: TRBJ1-6; DNA: TGTGCCAGCAGCTTAGGGGTCACAGGATCACCCCTCCACTTT; CDR3: CASSLGVTGSPLHF
size: .; length: 13; D: .; V: TRBV7-2; J: TRBJ2-2; DNA: TGTGCCAGCAGCCAACACCTGGAGGGGGAGCTGTTTTTT; CDR3: CASSQHLEGELFF
size: once; length: 16; D: TRBD2; V: TRBV5-5; J: TRBJ2-5; DNA: TGTGCCAGCAGCCAAGAGGGTAGCGGGAGCGTTTTGACCCAGTACTTC; CDR3: CASSQEGSGSVLTQYF
size: .; length: 16; D: .; V: TRBV5-8; J: TRBJ2-7; DNA: TGTGCCAGCAGCTACCTTCGGACCTACCAACTCTACGAGCAGTACTTC; CDR3: CASSYLRTYQLYEQYF
size: many; length: 14; D: .; V: TRBV4-3; J: TRBJ2-2; DNA: TGCGCCAGCAGCGCAGCGGCACGAAGCGGGGAGCTGTTTTTT; CDR3: CASSAAARSGELFF
size: many; length: 15; D: .; V: TRBV19; J: TRBJ1-4; DNA: TGTGCCAGTAGTCTCTGGCCCCCTCGAGAAGAAAAACTGTTTTTT; CDR3: CASSLWPPREEKLFF
size: many; length: 15; D: TRBD2; V: TRBV11-3; J: TRBJ2-5; DNA: TGTGCCAGCAGCTTAGGAGAGGGGAGGGAAGAGACCCAGTACTTC; CDR3: CASSLGEGREETQYF
size: few; length: 15; D: .; V: TRBV5-8; J: TRBJ2-5; DNA: TGTGCCAGCAGCTTGAATAACAGACCCCAAGAGACCCAGTACTTC; CDR3: CASSLNNRPQETQYF
size: many; length: 13; D: .; V: TRBV12-3/TRBV12-4; J: TRBJ1-6; DNA: TGTGCCAGCAGCCTTGGGGGGAATTCACCCCTCCACTTT; CDR3: CASSLGGNSPLHF
size: many; length: 16; D: .; V: TRBV2; J: TRBJ1-2; DNA: TGTGCCAGCAGTGAAGCGCGGGAGGGGACAAACTATGGCTACACCTTC; CDR3: CASSEAREGTNYGYTF